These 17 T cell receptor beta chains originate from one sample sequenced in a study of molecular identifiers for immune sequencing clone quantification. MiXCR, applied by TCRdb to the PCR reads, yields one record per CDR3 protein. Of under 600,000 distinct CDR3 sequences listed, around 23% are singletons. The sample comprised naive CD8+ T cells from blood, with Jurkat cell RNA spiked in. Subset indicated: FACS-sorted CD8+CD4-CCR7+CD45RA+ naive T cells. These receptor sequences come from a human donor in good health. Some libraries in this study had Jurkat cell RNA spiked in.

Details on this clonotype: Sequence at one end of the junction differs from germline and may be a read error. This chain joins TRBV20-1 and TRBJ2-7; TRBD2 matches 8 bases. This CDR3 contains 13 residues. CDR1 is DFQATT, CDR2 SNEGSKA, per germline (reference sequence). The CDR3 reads CSARGLAYYEQYF. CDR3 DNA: TGCAGTGCCAGAGGACTAGCCTACTACGAGCAGTACTTC.

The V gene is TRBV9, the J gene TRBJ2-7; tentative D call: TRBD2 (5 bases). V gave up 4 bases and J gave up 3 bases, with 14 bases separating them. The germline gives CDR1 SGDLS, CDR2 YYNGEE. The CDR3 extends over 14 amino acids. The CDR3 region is CASSRGGDDYEQYF. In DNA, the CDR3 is TGTGCCAGCAGCCGCGGAGGCGACGACTACGAGCAGTACTTC.

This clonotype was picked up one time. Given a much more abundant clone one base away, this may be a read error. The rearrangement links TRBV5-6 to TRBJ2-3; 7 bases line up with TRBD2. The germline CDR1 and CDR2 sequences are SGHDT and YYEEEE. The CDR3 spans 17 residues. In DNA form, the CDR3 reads TGTGCCAGCAGCTTGGCCGTCTGGACGACTAGCACAGATACGCATTATTTT. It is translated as CASSLAVWTTSTDTHYF.

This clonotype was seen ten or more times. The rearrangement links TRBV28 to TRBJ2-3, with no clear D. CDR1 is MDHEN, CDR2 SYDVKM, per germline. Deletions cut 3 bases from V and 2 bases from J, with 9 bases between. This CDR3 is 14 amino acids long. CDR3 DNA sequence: TGTGCCAGCAGTTTTTCCAGGAACACAGATACGCAGTATTTT. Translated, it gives CASSFSRNTDTQYF.

CDR3 sequence reads: CASSHITGVDGHTF. The CDR3 nucleotides are TGCGCCAGCAGCCACATAACAGGGGTCGACGGCCACACCTTC. This chain joins TRBV4-3 and TRBJ1-2; 7 bases line up with TRBD1. The CDR3 has 14 amino acids. Germline CDR1 and CDR2: LGHNA and YSLEER. J lost 12 bases, V lost 3 bases, and 13 bases had no gene match.

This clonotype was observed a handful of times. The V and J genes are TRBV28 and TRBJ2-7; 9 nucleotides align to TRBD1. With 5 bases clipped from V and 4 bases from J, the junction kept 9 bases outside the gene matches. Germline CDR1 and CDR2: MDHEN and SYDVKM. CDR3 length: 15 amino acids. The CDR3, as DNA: TGTGCCAGCAGTGCAATCCGGGACAGGGAGTACGAGCAGTACTTC. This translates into CASSAIRDREYEQYF.

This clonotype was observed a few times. The CDR3 protein is CASSFIASGTFGDTQYF. The CDR3 nucleotides read TGTGCCAGCAGCTTTATTGCTAGCGGGACGTTCGGAGATACGCAGTATTTT. The chain is built from TRBV5-6 and TRBJ2-3, with TRBD2 matching 9 bases. CDR1 is SGHDT and CDR2 is YYEEEE in the germline V gene. This CDR3 is built from 17 residues. The trim removed 2 bases at V and 5 bases at J, leaving 12 bases unmatched.

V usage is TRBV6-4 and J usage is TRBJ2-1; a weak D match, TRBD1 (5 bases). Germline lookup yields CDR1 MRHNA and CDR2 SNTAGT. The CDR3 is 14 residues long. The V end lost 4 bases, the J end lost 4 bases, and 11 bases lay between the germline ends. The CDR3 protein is CASSASGQYNEQFF. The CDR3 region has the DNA TGTGCCAGCAGTGCTTCAGGGCAATACAATGAGCAGTTCTTC.

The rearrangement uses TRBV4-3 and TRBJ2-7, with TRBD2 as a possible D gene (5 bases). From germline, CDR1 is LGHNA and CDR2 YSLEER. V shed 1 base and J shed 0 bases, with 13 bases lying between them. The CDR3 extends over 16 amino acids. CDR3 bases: TGCGCCAGCAGCCAAGTTTCTATCGAGGGCTCCTACGAGCAGTACTTC. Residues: CASSQVSIEGSYEQYF.

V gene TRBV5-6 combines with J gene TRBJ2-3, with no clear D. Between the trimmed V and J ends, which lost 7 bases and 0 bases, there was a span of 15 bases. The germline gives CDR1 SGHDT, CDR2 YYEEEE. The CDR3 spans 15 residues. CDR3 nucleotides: TGTGCCAGCCGCACGTCGACCCAGAGCACAGATACGCAGTATTTT. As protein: CASRTSTQSTDTQYF.

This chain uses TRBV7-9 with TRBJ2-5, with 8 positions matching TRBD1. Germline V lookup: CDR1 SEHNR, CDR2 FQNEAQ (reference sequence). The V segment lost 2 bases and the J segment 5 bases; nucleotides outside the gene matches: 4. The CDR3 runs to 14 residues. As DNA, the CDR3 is TGTGCCAGCAGCTTATTAAGACAGGGGGAGACCCAGTACTTC. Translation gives CASSLLRQGETQYF.

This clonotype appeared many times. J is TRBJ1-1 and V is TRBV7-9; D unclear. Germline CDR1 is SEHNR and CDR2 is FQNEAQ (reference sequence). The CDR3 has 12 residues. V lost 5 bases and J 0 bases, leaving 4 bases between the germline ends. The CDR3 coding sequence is TGTGCCAGCAGCGATATGAACACTGAAGCTTTCTTT. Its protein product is CASSDMNTEAFF.

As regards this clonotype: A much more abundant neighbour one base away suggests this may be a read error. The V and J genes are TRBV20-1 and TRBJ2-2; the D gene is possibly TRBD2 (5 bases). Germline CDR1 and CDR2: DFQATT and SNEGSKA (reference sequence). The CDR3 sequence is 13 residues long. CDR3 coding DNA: TGCAGTACTAGAGATCCGAACACCGGGGAGCTGTTTTTT. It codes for CSTRDPNTGELFF.

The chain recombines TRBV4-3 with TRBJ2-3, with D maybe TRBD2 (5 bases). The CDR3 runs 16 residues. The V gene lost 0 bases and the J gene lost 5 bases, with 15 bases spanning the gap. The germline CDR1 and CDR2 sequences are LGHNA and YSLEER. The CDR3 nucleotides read TGCGCCAGCAGCCAAGATGCGCTAGCAGTATTAGATACGCAGTATTTT. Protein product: CASSQDALAVLDTQYF.

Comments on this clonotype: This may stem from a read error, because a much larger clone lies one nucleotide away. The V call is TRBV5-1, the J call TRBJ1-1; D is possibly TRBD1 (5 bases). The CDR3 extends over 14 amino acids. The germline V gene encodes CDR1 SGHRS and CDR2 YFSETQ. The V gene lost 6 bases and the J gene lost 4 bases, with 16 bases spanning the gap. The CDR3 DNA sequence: TGCGCCAGCAACCAGGACATACAGAGCACTGAAGCTTTCTTT. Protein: CASNQDIQSTEAFF.

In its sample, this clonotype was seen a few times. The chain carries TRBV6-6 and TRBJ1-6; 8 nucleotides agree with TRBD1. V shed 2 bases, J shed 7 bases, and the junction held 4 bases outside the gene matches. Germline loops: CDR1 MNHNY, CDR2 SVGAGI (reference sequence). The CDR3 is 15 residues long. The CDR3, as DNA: TGTGCCAGCAGTTACGGTACAGGGGGAAATTCACCCCTCCACTTT. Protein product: CASSYGTGGNSPLHF.

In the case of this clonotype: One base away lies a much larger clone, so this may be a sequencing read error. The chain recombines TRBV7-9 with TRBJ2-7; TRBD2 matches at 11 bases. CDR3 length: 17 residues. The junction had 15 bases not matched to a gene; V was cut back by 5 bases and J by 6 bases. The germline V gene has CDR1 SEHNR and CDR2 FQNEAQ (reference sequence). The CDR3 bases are TGTGCCAGCAGCCTCAGGATTAGCGGGAGGGCCGCGGTCGAGCAGTACTTC. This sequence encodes CASSLRISGRAAVEQYF.